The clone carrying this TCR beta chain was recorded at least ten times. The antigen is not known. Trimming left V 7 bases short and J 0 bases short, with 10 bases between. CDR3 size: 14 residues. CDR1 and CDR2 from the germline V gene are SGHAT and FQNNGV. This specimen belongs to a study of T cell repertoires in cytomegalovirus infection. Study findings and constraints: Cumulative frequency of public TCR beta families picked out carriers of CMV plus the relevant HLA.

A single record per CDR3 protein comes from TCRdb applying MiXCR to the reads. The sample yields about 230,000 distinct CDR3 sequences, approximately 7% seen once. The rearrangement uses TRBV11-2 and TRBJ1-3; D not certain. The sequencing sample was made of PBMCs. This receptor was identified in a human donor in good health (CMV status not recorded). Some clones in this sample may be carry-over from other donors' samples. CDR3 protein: CASTGGSSGNTIYF. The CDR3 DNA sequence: TGTGCCAGCACGGGCGGCAGCTCTGGAAACACCATATATTTT.